The clone carrying this T cell receptor (beta chain) appeared many times. The antigen remains unidentified. This entry is derived from a study of T-cell reconstitution after alpha-beta-depleted transplantation in children. Overall study findings and caveats: In some patients, recipient T cells and intrathymic progenitors surviving conditioning explained high day-60 diversity. Diversity and T-cell counts at one year after transplant derived mostly from new T cells.

Trimming removed 6 bases from V and 5 bases from J, with 8 bases in between. Germline loops: CDR1 MDHEN, CDR2 SYDVKM. The CDR3 sequence is 11 residues long. Library preparation (for TCRbeta) was performed with unique molecular identifiers. TCRdb reprocessed the PCR reads with MiXCR, giving one entry per CDR3 protein. This sample has around 94,000 distinct CDR3 sequences, with 5% to 6% found just once. This receptor was obtained from a female patient aged 2-15 years who had a stem cell transplant for Fanconi anemia, so the T cells may come from the graft donor. This chain links TRBV28 with TRBJ2-7; D call uncertain. Sequencing used PBMCs, mostly from graft donor cells, obtained 60 days after TCRalphabeta/CD19-depleted stem cell transplant. This chain's CDR3 is CASRSPDEQYF. The DNA for the CDR3 is TGTGCCAGCAGATCCCCGGACGAGCAGTACTTC.